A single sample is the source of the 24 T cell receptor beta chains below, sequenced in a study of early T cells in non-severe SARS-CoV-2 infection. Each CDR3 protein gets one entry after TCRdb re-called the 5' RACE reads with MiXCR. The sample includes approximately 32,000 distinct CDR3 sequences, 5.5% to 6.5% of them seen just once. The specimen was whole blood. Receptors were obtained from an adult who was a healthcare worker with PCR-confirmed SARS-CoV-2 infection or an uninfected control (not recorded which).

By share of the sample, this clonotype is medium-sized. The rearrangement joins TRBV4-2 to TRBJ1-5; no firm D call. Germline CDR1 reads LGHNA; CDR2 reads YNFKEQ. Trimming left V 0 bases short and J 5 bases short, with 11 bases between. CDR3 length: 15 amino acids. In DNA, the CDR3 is TGTGCCAGCAGCCAAGATATGGATATCGATCAGCCCCAGCATTTT. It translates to CASSQDMDIDQPQHF.

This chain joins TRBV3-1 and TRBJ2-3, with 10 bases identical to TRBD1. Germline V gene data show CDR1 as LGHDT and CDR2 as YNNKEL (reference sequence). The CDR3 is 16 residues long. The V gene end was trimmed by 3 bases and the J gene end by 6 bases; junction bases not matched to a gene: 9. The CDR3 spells CASSHFRDRGLDTQYF. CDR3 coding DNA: TGTGCCAGCAGCCACTTTCGGGACAGGGGCCTGGATACGCAGTATTTT.

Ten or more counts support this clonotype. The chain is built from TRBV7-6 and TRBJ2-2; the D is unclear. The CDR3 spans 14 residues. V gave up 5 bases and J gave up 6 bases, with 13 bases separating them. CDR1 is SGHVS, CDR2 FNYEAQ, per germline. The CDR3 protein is CASSLPIGPGELFF. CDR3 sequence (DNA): TGTGCCAGCAGCCTACCCATAGGGCCCGGGGAGCTGTTTTTT.

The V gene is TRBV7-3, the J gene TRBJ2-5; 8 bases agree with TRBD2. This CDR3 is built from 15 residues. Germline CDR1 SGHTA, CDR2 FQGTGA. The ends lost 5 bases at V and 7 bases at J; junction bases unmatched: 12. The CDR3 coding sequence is TGTGCCAGCAGCACCCGGACTAGCATTCGCTTGACCCAGTACTTC. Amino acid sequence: CASSTRTSIRLTQYF.

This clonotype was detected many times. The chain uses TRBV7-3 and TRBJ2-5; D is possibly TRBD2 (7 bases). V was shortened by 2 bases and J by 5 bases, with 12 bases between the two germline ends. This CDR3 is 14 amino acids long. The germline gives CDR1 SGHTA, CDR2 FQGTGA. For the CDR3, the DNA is TGTGCCAGCAGCTTACAAGGGGGGGCGGAGACCCAGTACTTC. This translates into CASSLQGGAETQYF. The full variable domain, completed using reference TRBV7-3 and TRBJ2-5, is GAGVSQTPSNKVTEKGKYVELRCDPISGHTALYWYRQSLGQGPEFLIYFQGTGAADDSGLPNDRFFAVRPEGSVSTLKIQRTERGDSAVYLCASSLQGGAETQYFGPGTRLLVL.

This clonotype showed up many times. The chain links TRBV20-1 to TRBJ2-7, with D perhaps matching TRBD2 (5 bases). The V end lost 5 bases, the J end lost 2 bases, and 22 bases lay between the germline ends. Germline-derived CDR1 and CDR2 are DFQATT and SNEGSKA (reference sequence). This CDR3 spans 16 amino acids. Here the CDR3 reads CSAPSLGSLGTYEQYF. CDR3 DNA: TGCAGTGCTCCCAGTTTGGGGAGCTTAGGGACCTACGAGCAGTACTTC.

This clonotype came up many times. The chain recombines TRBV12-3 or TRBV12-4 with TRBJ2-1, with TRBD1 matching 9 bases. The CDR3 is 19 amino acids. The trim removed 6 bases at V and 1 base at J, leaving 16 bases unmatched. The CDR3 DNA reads TGTGCCAGCAGCACGGACAGGGGATACCCCGCAATATCCTACAATGAGCAGTTCTTC. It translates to CASSTDRGYPAISYNEQFF.

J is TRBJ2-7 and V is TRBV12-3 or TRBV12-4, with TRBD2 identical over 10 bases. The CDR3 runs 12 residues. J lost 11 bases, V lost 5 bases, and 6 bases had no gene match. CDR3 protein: CASSKLGTSEYF. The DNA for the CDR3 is TGTGCCAGCAGTAAACTCGGGACTAGCGAGTACTTC.

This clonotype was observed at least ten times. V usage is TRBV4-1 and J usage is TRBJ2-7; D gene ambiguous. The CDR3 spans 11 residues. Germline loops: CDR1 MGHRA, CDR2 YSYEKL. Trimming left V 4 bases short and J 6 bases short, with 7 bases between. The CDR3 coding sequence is TGCGCCAGCAGCCTGCGAGGCGAGCAGTACTTC. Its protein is CASSLRGEQYF.

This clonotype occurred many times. The CDR3 nucleotides read TGTGCCAGCAGCTTTGGGGGGGCTGACTATGGCTACACCTTC. As protein: CASSFGGADYGYTF. J is TRBJ1-2 and V is TRBV5-4; maybe TRBD1 (6 bases). The germline gives CDR1 SGHNT, CDR2 YYREEE (reference sequence). Trimming removed 2 bases at V and 3 bases at J, with 11 bases between. This CDR3 spans 14 amino acids.

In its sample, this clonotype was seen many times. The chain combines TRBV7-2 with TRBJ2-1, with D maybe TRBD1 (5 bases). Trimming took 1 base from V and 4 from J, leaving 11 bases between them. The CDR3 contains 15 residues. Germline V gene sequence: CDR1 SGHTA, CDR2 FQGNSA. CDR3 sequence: CASSLGRKGYNEQFF. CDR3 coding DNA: TGTGCCAGCAGCTTAGGGCGGAAGGGGTACAATGAGCAGTTCTTC.

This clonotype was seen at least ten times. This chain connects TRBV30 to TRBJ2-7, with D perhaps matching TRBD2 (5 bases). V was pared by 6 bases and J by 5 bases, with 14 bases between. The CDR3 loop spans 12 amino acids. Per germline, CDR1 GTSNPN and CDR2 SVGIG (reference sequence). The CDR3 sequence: CACGRPRDEQYF. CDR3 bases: TGTGCCTGCGGGCGGCCGCGGGACGAGCAGTACTTC.

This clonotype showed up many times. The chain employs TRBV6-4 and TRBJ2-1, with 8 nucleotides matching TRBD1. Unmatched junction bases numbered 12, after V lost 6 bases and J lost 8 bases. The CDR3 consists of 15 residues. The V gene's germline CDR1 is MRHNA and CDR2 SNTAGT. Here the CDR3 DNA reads TGTGCCAGCAGCGAGGCTCCCTCCAGGGGGCATGAGCAGTTCTTC. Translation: CASSEAPSRGHEQFF.

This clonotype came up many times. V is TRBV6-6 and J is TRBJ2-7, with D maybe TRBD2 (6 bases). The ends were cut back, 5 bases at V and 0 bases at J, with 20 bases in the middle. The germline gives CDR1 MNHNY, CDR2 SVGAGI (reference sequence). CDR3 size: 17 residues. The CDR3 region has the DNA TGTGCCAGCAGTGAATTCAGCGGGTCCTCCAGCTCCTACGAGCAGTACTTC. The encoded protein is CASSEFSGSSSSYEQYF.

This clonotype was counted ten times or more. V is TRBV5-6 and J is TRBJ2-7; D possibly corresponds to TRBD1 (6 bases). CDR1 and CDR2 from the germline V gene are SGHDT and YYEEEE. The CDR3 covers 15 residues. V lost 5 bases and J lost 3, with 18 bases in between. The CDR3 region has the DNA TGTGCCAGCAGTTGGCAGGGGTCAGCACACTACGAGCAGTACTTC. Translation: CASSWQGSAHYEQYF.

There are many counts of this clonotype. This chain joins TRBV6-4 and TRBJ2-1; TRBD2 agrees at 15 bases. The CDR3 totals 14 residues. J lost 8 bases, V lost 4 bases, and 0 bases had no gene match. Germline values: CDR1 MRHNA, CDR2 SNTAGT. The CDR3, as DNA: TGTGCCAGCAGTGGGACTAGCGGGGGGGATGAGCAGTTCTTC. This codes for CASSGTSGGDEQFF.

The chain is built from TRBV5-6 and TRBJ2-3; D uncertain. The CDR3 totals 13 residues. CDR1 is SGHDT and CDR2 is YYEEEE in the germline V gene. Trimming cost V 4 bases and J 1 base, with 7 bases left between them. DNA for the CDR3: TGTGCCAGCAGCCCCGCGGGCACAGATACGCAGTATTTT. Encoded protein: CASSPAGTDTQYF.

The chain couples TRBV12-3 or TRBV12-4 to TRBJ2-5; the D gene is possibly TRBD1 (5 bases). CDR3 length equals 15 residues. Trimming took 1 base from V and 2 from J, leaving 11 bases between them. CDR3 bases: TGTGCCAGCAGTTTAGAATCCAGGGCACAAGAGACCCAGTACTTC. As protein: CASSLESRAQETQYF.

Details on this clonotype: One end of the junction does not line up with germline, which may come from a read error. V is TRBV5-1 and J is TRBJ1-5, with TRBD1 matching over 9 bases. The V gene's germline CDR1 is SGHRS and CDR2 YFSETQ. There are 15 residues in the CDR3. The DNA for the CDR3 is TGCGCCAGCAGCACTGGGACAGGGAGCAATCGGCCCCAGCATTTT. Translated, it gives CASSTGTGSNRPQHF.

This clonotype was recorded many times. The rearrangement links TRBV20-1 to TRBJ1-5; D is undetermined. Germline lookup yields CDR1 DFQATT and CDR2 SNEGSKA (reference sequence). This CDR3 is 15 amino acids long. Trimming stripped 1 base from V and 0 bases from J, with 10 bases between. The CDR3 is CSARVAEDSNQPQHF. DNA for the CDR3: TGCAGTGCTAGAGTTGCGGAGGATAGCAATCAGCCCCAGCATTTT.

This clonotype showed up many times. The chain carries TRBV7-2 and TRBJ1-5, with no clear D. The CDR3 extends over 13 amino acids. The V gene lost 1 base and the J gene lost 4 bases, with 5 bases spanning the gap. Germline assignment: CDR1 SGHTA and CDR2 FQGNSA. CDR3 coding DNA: TGTGCCAGCAGCTTAGGTCTGAATCAGCCCCAGCATTTT. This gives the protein CASSLGLNQPQHF.

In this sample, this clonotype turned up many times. CDR3 nucleotide sequence: TGCGCCAGCAGCCCGGACCCTGACTGGGGACTGGCTGAGCAGTTCTTC. This codes for CASSPDPDWGLAEQFF. This chain uses TRBV5-1 with TRBJ2-1; weak D call: TRBD2 (6 bases). Trimming took off 4 bases at V and 9 bases at J, with 23 bases between the two ends. Germline CDR1 reads SGHRS; CDR2 reads YFSETQ. The CDR3 sequence is 16 residues long.

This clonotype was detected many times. In nucleotides, the CDR3 is TGCAGTGCTAGGACTAGCGGGAAATACGAGCAGTACTTC. Its protein is CSARTSGKYEQYF. J is TRBJ2-7 and V is TRBV20-1, with 11 bases that match TRBD2. Germline loops: CDR1 DFQATT, CDR2 SNEGSKA (reference sequence). V lost 3 bases and J lost 4; bases outside the gene matches: 2. The CDR3 is 13 residues long.

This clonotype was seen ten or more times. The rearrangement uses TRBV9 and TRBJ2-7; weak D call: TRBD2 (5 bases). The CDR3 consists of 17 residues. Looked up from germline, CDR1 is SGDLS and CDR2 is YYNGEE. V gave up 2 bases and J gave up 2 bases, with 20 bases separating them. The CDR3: CASSVADRGAQTYEQYF. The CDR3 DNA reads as TGTGCCAGCAGCGTCGCAGATCGGGGTGCTCAAACCTACGAGCAGTACTTC. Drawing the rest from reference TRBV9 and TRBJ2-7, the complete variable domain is DSGVTQTPKHLITATGQRVTLRCSPRSGDLSVYWYQQSLDQGLQFLIQYYNGEERAKGNILERFSAQQFPDLHSELNLSSLELGDSALYFCASSVADRGAQTYEQYFGPGTRLTVT.